Reported below is one TCR beta chain. Its antigen remains unidentified. The sample belongs to a study of CD8 T cells in ankylosing spondylitis. Findings and limits, study-wide: For ankylosing spondylitis blood, a TCR beta motif of several highly homologous variants appeared characteristic. The study looked at matched synovial fluid samples from ankylosing spondylitis patients. Disease-linked clones were reported to be significantly enriched there. Peripheral blood samples showed relatively rare disease-linked clones, and these clones were CD8+.

This CDR3 has 15 amino acids. J lost 8 bases, V lost 4 bases, and 8 bases had no gene match. Germline CDR1 reads SGDLS; CDR2 reads YYNGEE. TCRdb re-analysed the 5' RACE reads in MiXCR, keeping a single row per CDR3 protein. The sample includes 100,000 to 150,000 distinct CDR3 sequences, 17% of them seen just once. V is TRBV9 and J is TRBJ2-1; 11 bases are a match to TRBD1. The TCR was taken from a male donor with ankylosing spondylitis. The sequencing sample was made of blood, either unsorted or a sorted T cell fraction (not recorded which). Here the CDR3 reads CASSPRDRGLDEQFF. CDR3 DNA sequence: TGTGCCAGCAGCCCCCGGGACAGGGGGTTGGATGAGCAGTTCTTC.